The 16 T cell receptor beta chains in this list originate from one sample, sequenced in a study of blood T cell repertoires in COVID-19 (dated by TCRdb to about 2020). The library was made by the immunoSEQ multiplex PCR assay. This immuneACCESS table, as held by TCRdb, lists in-frame sequences with V and J called but not all clones. Of the missing ones, under half trace to an unresolved V gene in checked studies; the others have no known cause. Counted in this sample were under 300,000 clones; about four fifths of them appeared once. The top ten hold 9.6% of the sample. The sample comprised peripheral blood. These receptors all come from a woman of 80 years or more with acute or convalescent COVID-19.

The genes are TRBV5-4 and TRBJ1-6; a possible D gene is TRBD1 (5 bases). With 4 bases removed from V and 6 bases from J, the gap between germline ends came to 8 bases. The CDR3 is 13 amino acids. Germline V gene sequence: CDR1 SGHNT, CDR2 YYREEE (reference sequence). The CDR3 sequence is CASSVDINSPLHF. CDR3 nucleotides: TGTGCCAGCAGCGTGGACATTAATTCACCCCTCCACTTT.

The chain carries TRBV2 and TRBJ2-1, with 11 bases fitting TRBD1. With 7 bases clipped from V and 8 bases from J, the junction kept 7 bases outside the gene matches. The CDR3 has 14 amino acids. Per the germline V gene, CDR1 is SNHLY and CDR2 is FYNNEI. CDR3 bases: TGTGCCAGCATTTTCCGGGACAGGGGGGATGAGCAGTTCTTC. Protein: CASIFRDRGDEQFF.

The rearrangement links TRBV12-5 to TRBJ2-1; possibly TRBD1 for D (6 bases). CDR3 length: 16 amino acids. V was shortened by 5 bases and J by 7 bases, with 21 bases between the two germline ends. Germline CDR1 reads LGHNT; CDR2 reads FRNRAP. CDR3 sequence reads: CASGTWTVGFGNEQFF. CDR3 DNA sequence: TGTGCTAGTGGTACCTGGACAGTTGGATTTGGGAATGAGCAGTTCTTC. Together with reference TRBV12-5 and TRBJ2-1, the CDR3 gives the full variable domain: DARVTQTPRHKVTEMGQEVTMRCQPILGHNTVFWYRQTMMQGLELLAYFRNRAPLDDSGMPKDRFSAEMPDATLATLKIQPSEPRDSAVYFCASGTWTVGFGNEQFFGPGTRLTVL.

Only a few counts were recorded for this clone. V is TRBV19 and J is TRBJ1-5; maybe TRBD1 (5 bases). The V and J ends lost 1 base and 9 bases respectively, with 19 bases between them. Looked up from germline, CDR1 is LNHDA and CDR2 is SQIVND (reference sequence). CDR3 length equals 16 residues. The CDR3 reads CASSIGVSGSGGPQHF. The CDR3 nucleotides read TGTGCCAGTAGTATAGGGGTCAGTGGCAGCGGGGGGCCCCAGCATTTT.

V and J are TRBV12-3 or TRBV12-4 and TRBJ2-2; D may be TRBD1 (6 bases). The ends were cut back, 2 bases at V and 7 bases at J, with 8 bases in the middle. The CDR3 has 13 residues. The CDR3 nucleotides are TGTGCCAGCAGTTTATTAGGGGGCGGGGAGCTGTTTTTT. Its translation: CASSLLGGGELFF.

The rearrangement joins TRBV5-1 to TRBJ2-7; weak D call: TRBD1 (6 bases). V was shortened by 1 base and J by 0 bases, with 11 bases between the two germline ends. The germline V gene encodes CDR1 SGHRS and CDR2 YFSETQ. This CDR3 is 15 amino acids long. DNA of the CDR3: TGCGCCAGCAGCTTGCCCCGGGACAACTCCTACGAGCAGTACTTC. Encoded protein: CASSLPRDNSYEQYF.

The chain combines TRBV7-9 with TRBJ1-3; 7 bases are a match to TRBD1. The CDR3 is 15 amino acids. V lost 4 bases and J lost 0; bases outside the gene matches: 3. Germline V gene lookup returns CDR1 SEHNR and CDR2 FQNEAQ (reference sequence). CDR3 protein: CASSSGQSSGNTIYF. As DNA, the CDR3 is TGTGCCAGCAGCTCGGGACAGAGCTCTGGAAACACCATATATTTT.

The V and J genes are TRBV10-1 and TRBJ1-1, with D hard to call. There are 16 residues in the CDR3. The V gene's germline CDR1 is WNHNN and CDR2 SYGVQD (reference sequence). Between the trimmed V and J ends, which lost 0 bases and 4 bases, there was a span of 15 bases. The CDR3 bases are TGCGCCAGCAGTGAGTCGTTGGCGGCTTTTGGCACTGAAGCTTTCTTT. Translated: CASSESLAAFGTEAFF.

The genes are TRBV7-2 and TRBJ2-7, with TRBD1 matching over 10 bases. The germline CDR1 and CDR2 sequences are SGHTA and FQGNSA. CDR3 length equals 16 residues. Trimming cost V 5 bases and J 5 bases; bases outside gene matches: 12. The CDR3 region is CASSPRRTGGPHEQYF. Here the CDR3 DNA reads TGTGCCAGCAGCCCCCGGAGGACAGGGGGTCCTCACGAGCAGTACTTC.

Notes on this clone: The identical CDR3 is also encoded by other nucleotide sequences in the sample. The chain combines TRBV7-9 with TRBJ1-2; 8 bases are shared with TRBD1. This CDR3 contains 15 residues. J lost 7 bases, V lost 0 bases, and 7 bases had no gene match. Germline V gene lookup returns CDR1 SEHNR and CDR2 FQNEAQ (reference sequence). The CDR3 DNA is TGTGCCAGCAGCTTAGCTCCAGGACAGGGAGGTGGCTACACCTTC. Translated, it gives CASSLAPGQGGGYTF.

V and J are TRBV18 and TRBJ2-7; 13 positions agree with TRBD2. The CDR3 totals 15 residues. V lost 4 bases and J lost 2; bases outside the gene matches: 2. Germline V gene lookup returns CDR1 KGHSH and CDR2 LQKENI. Here the CDR3 reads CASSQLAGGTYEQYF. CDR3 coding DNA: TGTGCCAGCTCACAACTAGCGGGGGGGACCTACGAGCAGTACTTC.

This chain uses TRBV6-2 or TRBV6-3 with TRBJ2-7, with TRBD2 matching 10 bases. Germline-derived CDR1 and CDR2 are MNHEY and SVGEGT. With V trimmed by 4 bases and J by 5 bases, 5 bases remained unmatched. The CDR3 loop spans 14 amino acids. CDR3 amino acids: CASSSSGGAHEQYF. In DNA, the CDR3 is TGTGCCAGCAGTTCCAGCGGGGGGGCACACGAGCAGTACTTC.

The rearrangement links TRBV28 to TRBJ2-5; tentative D call: TRBD2 (6 bases). The CDR3 length is 14 residues. Germline V gene lookup returns CDR1 MDHEN and CDR2 SYDVKM. V was pared by 3 bases and J by 5 bases, with 13 bases between. The CDR3 loop reads CASSLWAGRETQYF. The DNA of the CDR3 is TGTGCCAGCAGTTTGTGGGCAGGGAGGGAGACCCAGTACTTC.

The V gene is TRBV24-1, the J gene TRBJ2-1, with TRBD1 identical over 7 bases. Germline-derived CDR1 and CDR2 are KGHDR and SFDVKD. The CDR3 consists of 14 residues. V shed 3 bases and J 8 bases; nucleotides not matched to a gene: 6. In DNA, the CDR3 is TGTGCCACCAGTGATCCCGGGACAGTCGATGAGCAGTTCTTC. Translating it yields CATSDPGTVDEQFF.

This chain joins TRBV5-1 and TRBJ1-5; maybe TRBD1 (5 bases). CDR3 length: 14 residues. V dropped 1 base and J dropped 7 bases, with 12 bases sitting between them. The V gene's germline CDR1 is SGHRS and CDR2 YFSETQ. The CDR3 sequence: CASSLSAAGQPQHF. The CDR3 DNA reads as TGCGCCAGCAGCTTGTCAGCCGCAGGGCAGCCCCAGCATTTT.

This CDR3 is CASSSDNYEQYF. DNA of the CDR3: TGTGCCAGCAGCTCGGACAACTACGAGCAGTACTTC. The chain carries TRBV11-3 and TRBJ2-7; tentative D call: TRBD1 (5 bases). This CDR3 comprises 12 residues. V was shortened by 4 bases and J by 3 bases, with 7 bases between the two germline ends. Germline-derived CDR1 and CDR2 are SGHNT and YENEEA.